A single sample gave rise to the 23 T cell receptor beta chains below, sequenced in a study of human T cells and chemical hapten exposure. Time point defined: patch test 1, 2 weeks after DPC sensitization. Treatment described: therapeutic diphenylcyclopropenone sensitization with weekly scalp DPC. TCRdb redid the calling of the RACE reads with MiXCR, one entry per CDR3 protein. The sample yields about 120,000 distinct CDR3 sequences, approximately 15% seen once. The specimen comprised whole blood, sampled in connection with sensitization to the hapten diphenylcyclopropenone (DPC). These receptors all come from a man aged 18 to 30 with alopecia areata. Some clones in this sample may be carry-over from other donors' samples.

This clonotype was found a few times. The chain uses TRBV10-1 and TRBJ2-3; TRBD2 aligns across 7 bases. Germline V gene sequence: CDR1 WNHNN, CDR2 SYGVQD (reference sequence). V gave up 8 bases and J gave up 2 bases; unmatched junction bases: 10. The CDR3 consists of 15 residues. CDR3 coding DNA: TGCGCCAGCGGCGAGAGCGGGGATTTCACAGATACGCAGTATTTT. Amino acid sequence: CASGESGDFTDTQYF.

In its sample, this clonotype was seen many times. The chain recombines TRBV11-2 with TRBJ1-1; no clear D gene. V gave up 6 bases and J gave up 0 bases, with 8 bases separating them. This CDR3 region has 13 residues. Germline CDR1 is SGHAT and CDR2 is FQNNGV. DNA for the CDR3: TGTGCCAGCAGTTCCTTCTTGAACACTGAAGCTTTCTTT. Translating gives CASSSFLNTEAFF.

This sequence joins TRBV9 and TRBJ2-5; possibly TRBD1 for D (5 bases). V shed 0 bases and J shed 4 bases, with 13 bases lying between them. The length of the CDR3 is 15 residues. The V gene's germline CDR1 is SGDLS and CDR2 YYNGEE. CDR3 coding DNA: TGTGCCAGCAGCGTAGCACCAATGGGGCCAGAGACCCAGTACTTC. Translating it yields CASSVAPMGPETQYF.

The table lists this clonotype with many counts. V usage is TRBV29-1 and J usage is TRBJ2-5; 11 bases agree with TRBD1. The CDR3 is 12 amino acids. Per germline, CDR1 SQVTM and CDR2 ANQGSEA. The trim removed 7 bases at V and 4 bases at J, leaving 2 bases unmatched. The DNA of the CDR3 is TGCAGCGGCGGACAGGGGGCAGAGACCCAGTACTTC. Translated, it gives CSGGQGAETQYF.

The chain combines TRBV9 with TRBJ1-4; a possible D gene is TRBD1 (5 bases). The CDR3 has 15 residues. Germline V CDR1 and CDR2: SGDLS, YYNGEE. The germline V and J ends were trimmed by 0 bases and 3 bases, with 9 bases remaining between them. The CDR3 spells CASSVDGGSNEKLFF. CDR3 bases: TGTGCCAGCAGCGTAGATGGGGGATCTAATGAAAAACTGTTTTTT.

The chain employs TRBV9 and TRBJ2-3, with D tentatively TRBD1 (6 bases). V dropped 1 base and J dropped 2 bases, with 8 bases sitting between them. The CDR3 contains 14 residues. Germline V CDR1 and CDR2: SGDLS, YYNGEE. The CDR3 spells CASSVSGVTDTQYF. The CDR3 nucleotides are TGTGCCAGCAGCGTATCAGGGGTCACAGATACGCAGTATTTT.

This clonotype occurred a few times. The chain uses TRBV4-3 and TRBJ2-2, with TRBD2 identical over 9 bases. V trimming: 0 bases; J trimming: 7 bases; junction bases outside the gene matches: 9. Per germline, CDR1 LGHNA and CDR2 YSLEER. The CDR3 spans 17 residues. CDR3 in amino acids: CASSQEGRAGGDGELFF. CDR3 DNA sequence: TGCGCCAGCAGCCAAGAGGGGCGAGCGGGGGGTGACGGGGAGCTGTTTTTT.

This clonotype was detected many times. The chain couples TRBV6-2 or TRBV6-3 to TRBJ2-7; D remains ambiguous. V was cut by 0 bases and J by 6 bases, with 6 bases left in between. CDR1 is MNHEY and CDR2 is SVGEGT in the germline V gene. The CDR3 covers 12 residues. CDR3 DNA: TGTGCCAGCAGTTACTCGCCCGCCGAGCAGTACTTC. Its translation: CASSYSPAEQYF.

The rearrangement uses TRBV6-2 or TRBV6-3 and TRBJ2-7; TRBD1 might be the D (6 bases). Germline V gene data show CDR1 as MNHEY and CDR2 as SVGEGT. Deletions cut 2 bases from V and 0 bases from J, with 14 bases between. CDR3 size: 16 residues. CDR3 region: CASSYPDRLFSYEQYF. CDR3 nucleotide sequence: TGTGCCAGCAGTTACCCTGACAGGCTGTTCTCCTACGAGCAGTACTTC.

This chain's CDR3 is CASSPHPDTPRETQYF. The CDR3 coding sequence is TGTGCCAGCAGCCCCCACCCGGACACCCCGAGGGAGACCCAGTACTTC. The J gene is TRBJ2-5, the V gene TRBV11-2; a weak D match, TRBD1 (5 bases). The CDR3 is 16 amino acids. CDR1 is SGHAT, CDR2 FQNNGV, per germline. Trimming shortened V by 5 bases and J by 5 bases, and 21 bases separated the two germline ends.

This clonotype was found a few times. This rearrangement joins TRBV20-1 to TRBJ2-1, with a possible D match to TRBD2 (5 bases). Trimming took off 5 bases at V and 6 bases at J, with 14 bases between the two ends. The CDR3 spans 13 residues. CDR1 and CDR2 (germline): DFQATT, SNEGSKA (reference sequence). The CDR3 region is CSAHFRDFNEQFF. The CDR3 nucleotides are TGCAGTGCTCACTTCCGGGATTTCAATGAGCAGTTCTTC.

This clonotype was seen a few times. V is TRBV18 and J is TRBJ1-1; D is perhaps TRBD1 (6 bases). Germline V CDR1 and CDR2: KGHSH, LQKENI. The CDR3 consists of 17 residues. Trimming pared 3 bases from V and 0 bases from J, leaving 17 bases between. The CDR3 is CASSPLQGQGLNTEAFF. The DNA of the CDR3 is TGTGCCAGCTCACCGCTACAGGGCCAGGGACTGAACACTGAAGCTTTCTTT.

The chain recombines TRBV7-3 with TRBJ2-2; D is unclear. The V end lost 3 bases, the J end lost 4 bases, and 9 bases lay between the germline ends. In germline, CDR1 is SGHTA, CDR2 FQGTGA. The CDR3 is made up of 14 amino acids. CDR3 protein: CASSFNVITGELFF. Written as DNA, the CDR3 is TGTGCCAGCAGCTTTAACGTTATCACCGGGGAGCTGTTTTTT.

The rearrangement uses TRBV18 and TRBJ2-1, with a weak D call TRBD1 (5 bases). V was pared by 3 bases and J by 2 bases, with 11 bases between. CDR1 is KGHSH, CDR2 LQKENI, per germline. CDR3 length equals 15 residues. The CDR3 spells CASSPRQGAYNEQFF. In DNA, the CDR3 is TGTGCCAGCTCACCGAGGCAGGGTGCCTACAATGAGCAGTTCTTC. Full variable domain (remainder filled in from reference TRBV18 and TRBJ2-1): NAGVMQNPRHLVRRRGQEARLRCSPMKGHSHVYWYRQLPEEGLKFMVYLQKENIIDESGMPKERFSAEFPKEGPSILRIQQVVRGDSAAYFCASSPRQGAYNEQFFGPGTRLTVL.

This clonotype was observed a few times. CDR3 nucleotides: TGTGCCAGCAGCCCACAGACAGGGTATGGCGAGACCCAGTACTTC. Translation: CASSPQTGYGETQYF. This chain uses TRBV7-2 with TRBJ2-5; 7 bases align to TRBD1. Trimming removed 5 bases from V and 5 bases from J; junction bases left unmatched: 11. This CDR3 has 15 residues. In germline, CDR1 is SGHTA, CDR2 FQGNSA.

V gene TRBV11-2 combines with J gene TRBJ1-1; D possibly corresponds to TRBD1 (5 bases). Germline V gene lookup returns CDR1 SGHAT and CDR2 FQNNGV. V lost 2 bases, J lost 0 bases, and 7 bases lay in between. The CDR3 spans 14 residues. The DNA of the CDR3 is TGTGCCAGCAGCTTATTCAGGGTGAACACTGAAGCTTTCTTT. This gives the protein CASSLFRVNTEAFF.

This clonotype was found many times. This sequence joins TRBV6-2 or TRBV6-3 and TRBJ2-1, with D possibly matching TRBD1 (6 bases). The CDR3 spans 14 residues. Germline V gene sequence: CDR1 MNHEY, CDR2 SVGEGT. V was shortened by 5 bases and J by 1 base, with 9 bases between the two germline ends. The DNA of the CDR3 is TGTGCCAGCAGTCAGGGGTGGTCCTACAATGAGCAGTTCTTC. Residues: CASSQGWSYNEQFF.

The rearrangement links TRBV19 to TRBJ1-2; TRBD1 aligns across 7 bases. CDR1 and CDR2 (germline): LNHDA, SQIVND (reference sequence). V dropped 6 bases and J dropped 3; count of bases not matched to a gene: 10. The CDR3 spans 15 residues. CDR3 in amino acids: CASSPRGGNHYGYTF. In nucleotides, the CDR3 is TGTGCCAGTAGCCCTCGAGGGGGCAATCACTATGGCTACACCTTC.

The chain carries TRBV4-2 and TRBJ1-5; D gene uncertain. The CDR3 runs to 16 residues. Germline assignment: CDR1 LGHNA and CDR2 YNFKEQ. V was cut by 4 bases and J by 2 bases, with 15 bases left in between. CDR3 nucleotides: TGTGCCAGCAGCCCGTCCGGAGGGTTCCGCAATCAGCCCCAGCATTTT. Its protein is CASSPSGGFRNQPQHF.

This clonotype was seen many times. The chain uses TRBV12-3 or TRBV12-4 and TRBJ2-2; 7 bases are a match to TRBD1. V gave up 4 bases and J gave up 6 bases; unmatched junction bases: 11. CDR3 length equals 16 residues. The CDR3 sequence is CASSYILGQGAGELFF. As DNA, the CDR3 is TGTGCCAGCAGTTACATCCTAGGGCAGGGGGCCGGGGAGCTGTTTTTT.

This clonotype was found a few times. The CDR3 DNA sequence: TGTGCCAGCAGCTTAGATTCGGCGGGGGGGTCAGATACGCAGTATTTT. It is translated as CASSLDSAGGSDTQYF. V and J are TRBV11-2 and TRBJ2-3; 9 bases line up with TRBD2. The CDR3 loop spans 16 amino acids. The J segment lost 4 bases and the V segment lost 0 bases, leaving 5 bases of the junction unmatched. The germline gives CDR1 SGHAT, CDR2 FQNNGV.

J is TRBJ1-4 and V is TRBV12-3 or TRBV12-4; a weak D match, TRBD1 (5 bases). The CDR3 runs 15 residues. The V and J ends lost 4 bases and 5 bases respectively, with 14 bases between them. In DNA form, the CDR3 reads TGTGCCAGCAGTTCCTCGACAGCCCAAAATGAAAAACTGTTTTTT. Protein product: CASSSSTAQNEKLFF.

The table lists this clonotype with many counts. The V gene is TRBV7-9, the J gene TRBJ1-1; D unresolved. The CDR3 consists of 14 residues. V was cut by 1 base and J by 0 bases, with 6 bases left in between. Germline CDR1 SEHNR, CDR2 FQNEAQ (reference sequence). The CDR3 region has the DNA TGTGCCAGCAGCTTAGAGTGGATGAACACTGAAGCTTTCTTT. Translation gives CASSLEWMNTEAFF.